The present TCR beta chain was sequenced within a study of T cell responses to AZD1222 COVID-19 vaccine (dated by TCRdb to 2020 to 2023). About the study as a whole: AZD1222 recipients given second doses at about 4 weeks or at about 12 weeks were pooled, since spike-specific TCR depth and breadth were not found to differ between the two schedules. A total of over 230 trial participants underwent TCR sequencing, of whom some 200 had received two doses of AZD1222 and roughly 26 had received two doses of the MenACWY control vaccine. Trial participants were enrolled by age into 18-55, 56-69 and 70-plus year subgroups, with approximately 160, 26 and 62 TCR-sequenced participants respectively.

The CDR3 regions of human TCRbeta chains were analyzed by immunosequencing. The paper's processing steps were these. TCRs in the repertoires were matched against a reference library of SARS-CoV-2-specific TCRs that had been generated with the MIRA antigen-specificity platform. Breadth was defined as the fraction of unique TCRs that were SARS-CoV-2-associated, and depth was defined as the fraction of total T cells that were SARS-CoV-2-associated. Using the MIRA data, each spike-specific TCR was mapped to the spike region that the TCR reacts to and placed in a CD4 or CD8 class. Log10-transformed breadth and depth values were compared by one-way ANOVA with Sidak's multiple comparisons tests. As stored in TCRdb, this immuneACCESS dataset retains in-frame rearrangements with V and J assigned. A fraction of the clones does not appear; measured against another copy, unresolved V genes explain less than half of the discrepancy, and the remainder lacks a known reason. Clonal size and the V and J genes are those of that table, whereas D and trimming came from the DNA. The sample contains roughly 150,000 clones, 85% to 90% of them found a single time. Of the sample, roughly 3.8% falls within the top ten clones.

Per the publication, the time point label means: baseline before first vaccination. Vaccinee samples were obtained from the UK trials COV001 and COV002, which included a single-blind randomized controlled phase 2/3 trial of AZD1222 (ChAdOx1 nCoV-19) in healthy adults. Trial participant PBMC samples were collected at day 0 and day 28 after the second dose for TCRbeta chain sequencing. Summary of the overall study and its limitations: CD4 TCRs associated with the vaccine covered the entire spike protein, and the dominant responses were in regions 160-218 and 743-854. After two AZD1222 doses, spike-specific TCR breadth and depth were significantly higher than at day 0 and than in MenACWY recipients. Only five or six AZD1222 recipients were SARS-CoV-2 seropositive at baseline, limiting conclusions about previously exposed vaccinees. Participants were mostly white British, with more females than males. The authors suggested clonal diversity may have been underestimated. In the small 56-69-year group, the increase in depth fell short of significance, most likely because of low power. Epitopes outside the regions mutated in the B.1.351 and B.1.1.7 variants were reportedly recognized by nearly half of the unique spike-specific TCRs. Because no day 14 peak-response samples were available, repertoires were characterized only after the peak T cell response.

About this clone: This receptor's antigen is unknown. No base-level quality is on record; no much larger clone is a single base apart.

Including the terminal cysteine and phenylalanine, the CDR3 comprises 16 residues. Only the CDR3 DNA is retained, 48 bases long and in frame from the first base. From a lookup of the germline V gene (reference sequence), CDR1 and CDR2 are SEHNR and FQNEAQ. Trimming removed 1 base from V and 4 bases from J, leaving 16 bases between the germline ends. Material: peripheral blood, obtained on day 0 of AZD1222 vaccination. This TCR came from an adult in good health. The chain employs TRBV7-9 and TRBJ1-1, with TRBD1 as a weak D call on 5 bases. The CDR3 protein sequence reads: CASSLVAGKGGTEAFF. The sequence in DNA is TGTGCCAGCAGCTTAGTGGCAGGGAAAGGTGGCACTGAAGCTTTCTTT.